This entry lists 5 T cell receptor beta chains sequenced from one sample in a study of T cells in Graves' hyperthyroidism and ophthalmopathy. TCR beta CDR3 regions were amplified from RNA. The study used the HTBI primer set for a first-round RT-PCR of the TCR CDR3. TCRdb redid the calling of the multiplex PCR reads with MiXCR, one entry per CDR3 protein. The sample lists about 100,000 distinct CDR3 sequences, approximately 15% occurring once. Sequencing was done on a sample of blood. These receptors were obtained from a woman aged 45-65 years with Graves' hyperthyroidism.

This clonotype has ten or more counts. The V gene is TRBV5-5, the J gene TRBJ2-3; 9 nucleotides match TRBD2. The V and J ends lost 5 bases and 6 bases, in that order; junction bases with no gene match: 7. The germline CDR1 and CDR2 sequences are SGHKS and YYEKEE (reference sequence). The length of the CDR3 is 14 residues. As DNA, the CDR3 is TGTGCCAGCAGGGGACTAGCCAACGGGGATACGCAGTATTTT. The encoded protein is CASRGLANGDTQYF.

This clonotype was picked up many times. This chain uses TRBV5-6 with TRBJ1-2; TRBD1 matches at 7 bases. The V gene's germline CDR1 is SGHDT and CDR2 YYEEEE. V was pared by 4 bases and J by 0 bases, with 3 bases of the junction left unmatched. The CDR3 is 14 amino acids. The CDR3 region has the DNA TGTGCCAGCAGCGCGGGACAGCCTAACTATGGCTACACCTTC. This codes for CASSAGQPNYGYTF.

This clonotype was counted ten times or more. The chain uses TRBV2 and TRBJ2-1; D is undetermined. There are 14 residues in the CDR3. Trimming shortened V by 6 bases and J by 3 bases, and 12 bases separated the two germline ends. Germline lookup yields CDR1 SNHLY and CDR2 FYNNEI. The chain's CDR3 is CASRFSRVYNEQFF. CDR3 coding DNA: TGTGCCAGCAGATTTAGTCGTGTCTACAATGAGCAGTTCTTC.

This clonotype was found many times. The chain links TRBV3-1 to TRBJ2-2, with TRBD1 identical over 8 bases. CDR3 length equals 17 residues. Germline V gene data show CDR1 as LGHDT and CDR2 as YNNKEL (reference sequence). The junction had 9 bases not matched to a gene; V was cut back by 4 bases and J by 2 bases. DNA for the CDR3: TGTGCCAGCAGCCGAATGACCGGACAGGGAAACACCGGGGAGCTGTTTTTT. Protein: CASSRMTGQGNTGELFF. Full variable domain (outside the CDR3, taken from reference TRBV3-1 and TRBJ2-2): DTAVSQTPKYLVTQMGNDKSIKCEQNLGHDTMYWYKQDSKKFLKIMFSYNNKELIINETVPNRFSPKSPDKAHLNLHINSLELGDSAVYFCASSRMTGQGNTGELFFGEGSRLTVL.

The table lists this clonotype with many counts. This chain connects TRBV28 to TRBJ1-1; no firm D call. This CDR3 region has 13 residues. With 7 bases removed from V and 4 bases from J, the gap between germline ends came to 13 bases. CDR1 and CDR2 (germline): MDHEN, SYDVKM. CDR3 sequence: CASIPASGTEAFF. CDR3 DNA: TGTGCCAGCATCCCGGCAAGTGGCACTGAAGCTTTCTTT.